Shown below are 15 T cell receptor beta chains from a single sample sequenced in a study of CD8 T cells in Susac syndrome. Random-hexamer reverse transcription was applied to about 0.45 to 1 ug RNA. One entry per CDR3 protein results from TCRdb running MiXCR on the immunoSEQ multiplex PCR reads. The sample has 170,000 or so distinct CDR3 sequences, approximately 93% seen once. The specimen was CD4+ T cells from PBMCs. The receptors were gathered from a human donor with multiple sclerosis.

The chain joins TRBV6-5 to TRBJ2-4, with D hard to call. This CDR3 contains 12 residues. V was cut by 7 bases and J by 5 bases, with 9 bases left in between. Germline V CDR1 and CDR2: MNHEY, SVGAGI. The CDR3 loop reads CASKGSENIQYF. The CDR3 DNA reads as TGTGCCAGCAAAGGGTCGGAAAACATTCAGTACTTC.

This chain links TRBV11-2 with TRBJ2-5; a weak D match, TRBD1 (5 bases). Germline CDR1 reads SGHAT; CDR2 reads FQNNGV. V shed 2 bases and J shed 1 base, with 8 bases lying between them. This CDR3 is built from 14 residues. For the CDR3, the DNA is TGTGCCAGCAGCTTAACAACAGGCCAAGAGACCCAGTACTTC. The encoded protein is CASSLTTGQETQYF.

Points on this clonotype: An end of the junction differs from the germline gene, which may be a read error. The CDR3 region is CASRTDRGPGTEAFF. The CDR3 DNA reads as TGTGCCAGTAGAACAGACAGGGGCCCAGGCACTGAAGCCTTCTTT. The chain uses TRBV19 and TRBJ1-1; 8 bases fit TRBD1. Germline CDR1 LNHDA, CDR2 SQIVND (reference sequence). The CDR3 has 15 amino acids.

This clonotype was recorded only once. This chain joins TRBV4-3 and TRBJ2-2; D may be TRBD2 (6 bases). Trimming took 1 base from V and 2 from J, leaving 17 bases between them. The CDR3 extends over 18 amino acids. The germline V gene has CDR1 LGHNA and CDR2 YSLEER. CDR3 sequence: CASSQGEVWAGNTGELFF. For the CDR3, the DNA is TGCGCCAGCAGCCAAGGGGAGGTATGGGCCGGAAACACCGGGGAGCTGTTTTTT.

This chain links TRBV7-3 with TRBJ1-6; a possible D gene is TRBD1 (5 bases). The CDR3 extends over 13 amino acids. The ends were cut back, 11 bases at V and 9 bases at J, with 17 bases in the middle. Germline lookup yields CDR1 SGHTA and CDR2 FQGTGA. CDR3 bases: TGTGCCGGGGCGGGGAGTATGATTTCACCCCTCCACTTT. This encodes CAGAGSMISPLHF. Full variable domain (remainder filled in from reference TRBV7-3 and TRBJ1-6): GAGVSQTPSNKVTEKGKYVELRCDPISGHTALYWYRQSLGQGPEFLIYFQGTGAADDSGLPNDRFFAVRPEGSVSTLKIQRTERGDSAVYLCAGAGSMISPLHFGNGTRLTVT.

The CDR3 DNA reads TGTGCCAGCAGCCAACGGGGGCCAGAAGCTTTCTTT. As protein: CASSQRGPEAFF. The rearrangement uses TRBV13 and TRBJ1-1; D might be TRBD1 (6 bases). V was cut by 5 bases and J by 8 bases, with 12 bases left in between. Looked up from germline, CDR1 is PRHDT and CDR2 is FYEKMQ (reference sequence). The CDR3 sequence is 12 residues long.

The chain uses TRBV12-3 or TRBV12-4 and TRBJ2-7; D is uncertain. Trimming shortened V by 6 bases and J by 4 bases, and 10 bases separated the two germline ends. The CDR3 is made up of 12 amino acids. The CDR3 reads CASSLTRYEQYF. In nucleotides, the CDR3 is TGTGCCAGCAGCCTTACGCGGTACGAGCAGTACTTC.

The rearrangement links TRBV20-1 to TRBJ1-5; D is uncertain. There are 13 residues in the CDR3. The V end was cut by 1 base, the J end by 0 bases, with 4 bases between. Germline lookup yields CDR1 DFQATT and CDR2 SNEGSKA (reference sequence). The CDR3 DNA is TGCAGTGCTAGAGGTAGTAGCAATCAGCCCCAGCATTTT. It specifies CSARGSSNQPQHF.

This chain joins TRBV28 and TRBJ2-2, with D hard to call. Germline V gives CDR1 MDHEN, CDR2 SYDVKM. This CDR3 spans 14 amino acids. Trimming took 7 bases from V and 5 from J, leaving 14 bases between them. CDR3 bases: TGTGCCAGCACCCCGGGCCTCGGGACCGGGGAGCTGTTTTTT. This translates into CASTPGLGTGELFF.

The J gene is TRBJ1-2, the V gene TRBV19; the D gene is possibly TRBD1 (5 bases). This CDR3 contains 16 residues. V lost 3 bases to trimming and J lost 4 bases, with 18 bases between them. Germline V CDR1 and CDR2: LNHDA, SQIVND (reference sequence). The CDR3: CASSIPPGQGVYGYTF. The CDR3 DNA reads TGTGCCAGTAGTATCCCTCCGGGTCAAGGGGTCTATGGCTACACCTTC. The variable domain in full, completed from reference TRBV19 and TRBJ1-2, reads DGGITQSPKYLFRKEGQNVTLSCEQNLNHDAMYWYRQDPGQGLRLIYYSQIVNDFQKGDIAEGYSVSREKKESFPLTVTSAQKNPTAFYLCASSIPPGQGVYGYTFGSGTRLTVV.

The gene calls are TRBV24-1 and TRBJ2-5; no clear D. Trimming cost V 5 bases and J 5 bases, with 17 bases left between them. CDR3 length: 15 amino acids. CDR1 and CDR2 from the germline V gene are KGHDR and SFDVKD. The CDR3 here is CATSVNAGLGETQYF. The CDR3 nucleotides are TGTGCCACCAGTGTAAATGCTGGGTTGGGTGAGACCCAGTACTTC.

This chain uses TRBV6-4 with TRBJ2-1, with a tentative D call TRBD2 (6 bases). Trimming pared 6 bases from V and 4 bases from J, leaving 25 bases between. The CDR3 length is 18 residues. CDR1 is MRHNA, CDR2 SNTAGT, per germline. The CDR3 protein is CASRQPSIGSECYNEQFF. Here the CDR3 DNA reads TGTGCCAGCAGACAACCCTCGATCGGGAGCGAATGTTACAATGAGCAGTTCTTC.

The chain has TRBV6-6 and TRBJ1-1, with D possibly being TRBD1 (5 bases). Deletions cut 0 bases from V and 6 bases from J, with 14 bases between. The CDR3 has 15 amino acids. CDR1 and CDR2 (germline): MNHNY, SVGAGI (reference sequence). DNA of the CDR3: TGTGCCAGCAGTTACTCGGAGGCCCTAGGGGCTGAAGCTTTCTTT. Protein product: CASSYSEALGAEAFF.

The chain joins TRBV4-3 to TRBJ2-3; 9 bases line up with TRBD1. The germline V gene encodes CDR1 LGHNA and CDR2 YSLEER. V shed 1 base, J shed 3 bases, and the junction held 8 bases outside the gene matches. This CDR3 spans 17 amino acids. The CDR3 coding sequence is TGCGCCAGCAGCCAAGGCCGAGGACAGGGGAATACAGATACGCAGTATTTT. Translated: CASSQGRGQGNTDTQYF.

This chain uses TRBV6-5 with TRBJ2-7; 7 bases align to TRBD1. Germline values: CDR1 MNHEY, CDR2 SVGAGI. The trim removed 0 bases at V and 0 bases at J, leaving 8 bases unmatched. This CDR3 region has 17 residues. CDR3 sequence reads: CASSYSEQGKTSYEQYF. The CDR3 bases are TGTGCCAGCAGTTACTCCGAACAGGGGAAAACCTCCTACGAGCAGTACTTC.